The 21 T cell receptor beta chains in this list originate from one sample, sequenced in a study of identifying expanded T cells in peripheral blood. Measured with immunoSEQ multiplex PCR; TCRdb has only the in-frame clones, and not every one. Of under 95,000 clones in the sample, about 89% were seen once. Input material: blood. The receptor source for this set is a person aged 18 to 75 in good health.

The CDR3 bases are TGTGCCTGGAGATCCTTGCGGACAGGGGGCTTAGCTAACTATGGCTACACCTTC. This codes for CAWRSLRTGGLANYGYTF. The chain is built from TRBV30 and TRBJ1-2; 11 bases are a match to TRBD1. J was trimmed by 0 bases and V by 3 bases; bases with no gene match: 12. CDR3 length: 18 residues. CDR1 is GTSNPN and CDR2 is SVGIG in the germline V gene (reference sequence).

The chain combines TRBV7-8 with TRBJ2-2; a weak D match, TRBD1 (6 bases). The CDR3 sequence is 13 residues long. Trimming shortened V by 5 bases and J by 6 bases, and 10 bases separated the two germline ends. From germline, CDR1 is SGHVS and CDR2 FQNEAQ. The CDR3 here is CASSKQGSGELFF. Written as DNA, the CDR3 is TGTGCCAGCAGCAAGCAGGGGTCCGGGGAGCTGTTTTTT.

This chain joins TRBV6-6 and TRBJ2-3; perhaps D is TRBD1 or TRBD2 (5 bases each). V was trimmed by 6 bases and J by 0 bases, leaving 10 bases between them. This CDR3 is 14 amino acids long. From germline, CDR1 is MNHNY and CDR2 SVGAGI (reference sequence). The CDR3 DNA sequence: TGTGCCAGCAGCGGGACGGACAGCACAGATACGCAGTATTTT. It translates to CASSGTDSTDTQYF.

The chain couples TRBV6-5 to TRBJ2-5, with a possible D match to TRBD2 (5 bases). CDR1 MNHEY and CDR2 SVGAGI come from the germline V gene. V was cut by 6 bases and J by 3 bases, with 11 bases left in between. This CDR3 is 13 amino acids long. The DNA of the CDR3 is TGTGCCAGCAGCCGACTGGAGGAAGAGACCCAGTACTTC. This sequence encodes CASSRLEEETQYF.

This clone appeared a few times. V is TRBV25-1 and J is TRBJ1-3; D might be TRBD1 (5 bases). Germline V gene data show CDR1 as MGHDK and CDR2 as SYGVNS. CDR3 size: 14 residues. Between the trimmed V and J ends, which lost 3 bases and 4 bases, there was a span of 10 bases. CDR3 nucleotides: TGTGCCAGCAGTGACACAGGCCGCGGAAACACCATATATTTT. Residues: CASSDTGRGNTIYF. The variable domain in full, completed from reference TRBV25-1 and TRBJ1-3, reads EADIYQTPRYLVIGTGKKITLECSQTMGHDKMYWYQQDPGMELHLIHYSYGVNSTEKGDLSSESTVSRIRTEHFPLTLESARPSHTSQYLCASSDTGRGNTIYFGEGSWLTVV.

The chain links TRBV14 to TRBJ2-2; TRBD2 is a possible D gene (6 bases). The CDR3 length is 14 residues. The V gene lost 8 bases and the J gene lost 0 bases, with 10 bases spanning the gap. Germline-derived CDR1 and CDR2 are SGHDN and FVKESK. CDR3 coding DNA: TGTGCCAGCGGTTCGGGGGCGAACACCGGGGAGCTGTTTTTT. This encodes CASGSGANTGELFF.

The gene calls are TRBV25-1 and TRBJ2-2; D possibly corresponds to TRBD1 (6 bases). CDR1 MGHDK and CDR2 SYGVNS come from the germline V gene. V gave up 6 bases and J gave up 3 bases, with 17 bases separating them. There are 16 residues in the CDR3. The CDR3 sequence: CASRMTGTQDTGELFF. As DNA, the CDR3 is TGTGCCAGCAGAATGACCGGGACACAGGACACCGGGGAGCTGTTTTTT. Full variable domain (missing parts from reference TRBV25-1 and TRBJ2-2): EADIYQTPRYLVIGTGKKITLECSQTMGHDKMYWYQQDPGMELHLIHYSYGVNSTEKGDLSSESTVSRIRTEHFPLTLESARPSHTSQYLCASRMTGTQDTGELFFGEGSRLTVL.

The chain carries TRBV7-2 and TRBJ1-2; 8 bases line up with TRBD1. CDR1 SGHTA and CDR2 FQGNSA come from the germline V gene. The CDR3 extends over 16 amino acids. V lost 3 bases, J lost 6 bases, and 12 bases stayed unmatched. The DNA of the CDR3 is TGTGCCAGCAGCTTCTCCTCCACGACAGGGGAAAATGGCTACACCTTC. Translated, it gives CASSFSSTTGENGYTF.

The DNA for the CDR3 is TGTGCCAGCAGCTTATTAGGGGGGTGGAATGAGCAGTTCTTC. As protein: CASSLLGGWNEQFF. J is TRBJ2-1 and V is TRBV7-2; possibly TRBD1 or TRBD2 for D (6 bases each). The CDR3 extends over 14 amino acids. From germline, CDR1 is SGHTA and CDR2 FQGNSA. V was clipped by 2 bases and J by 7 bases, with 12 bases between them.

The count of this clone is one. Written as DNA, the CDR3 is TGTGCCAGCAGTTACTACAGGGCCTACGAGCAGTACTTC. It is translated as CASSYYRAYEQYF. The chain carries TRBV6-6 and TRBJ2-7; D may be TRBD1 (6 bases). With 1 base removed from V and 2 bases from J, the gap between germline ends came to 6 bases. Germline V lookup: CDR1 MNHNY, CDR2 SVGAGI (reference sequence). This CDR3 has 13 residues.

V is TRBV6-5 and J is TRBJ2-5; D not resolved. Per the germline V gene, CDR1 is MNHEY and CDR2 is SVGAGI. Trimming removed 2 bases from V and 5 bases from J, with 6 bases in between. This CDR3 contains 12 residues. As DNA, the CDR3 is TGTGCCAGCAGTTACGGATTCGAGACCCAGTACTTC. Residues: CASSYGFETQYF.

About this clone itself: A much larger clone differs from this one at a single base, so this may be a read error. CDR3: CASSLAGFMGHTF. CDR3 bases: TGTGCCAGCAGCTTAGCGGGTTTTATGGGCCACACCTTC. V gene TRBV13 combines with J gene TRBJ1-2; D gene ambiguous. V was pared by 1 base and J by 12 bases, with 15 bases between. The CDR3 runs to 13 residues. Per germline, CDR1 PRHDT and CDR2 FYEKMQ (reference sequence).

This sequence joins TRBV9 and TRBJ2-3, with D perhaps matching TRBD1 (5 bases). From germline, CDR1 is SGDLS and CDR2 YYNGEE. The CDR3 consists of 13 residues. Trimming took 3 bases from V and 12 from J, leaving 17 bases between them. CDR3 sequence (DNA): TGTGCCAGCAGCGGCTCAGGGTTGAGAGAACAGTATTTT. Amino acids: CASSGSGLREQYF.

V is TRBV2 and J is TRBJ1-6, with a tentative D call TRBD1 (6 bases). Germline V lookup: CDR1 SNHLY, CDR2 FYNNEI. The CDR3 has 15 residues. V was clipped by 1 base and J by 10 bases, with 14 bases between them. The CDR3, as DNA: TGTGCCAGCAGTGAAGAGGCAGGGGTAGGATCACCCCTCCACTTT. Translation gives CASSEEAGVGSPLHF.

The genes are TRBV4-1 and TRBJ2-7; TRBD1 is a possible D gene (5 bases). Trimming shortened V by 3 bases and J by 4 bases, and 16 bases separated the two germline ends. CDR1 is MGHRA, CDR2 YSYEKL, per germline. The CDR3 contains 15 residues. CDR3 sequence: CASSQGQGKRYEQYF. In DNA, the CDR3 is TGCGCCAGCAGCCAGGGGCAAGGGAAACGGTACGAGCAGTACTTC.

The chain couples TRBV5-4 to TRBJ2-7, with D uncertain. The V end lost 0 bases, the J end lost 2 bases, and 9 bases lay between the germline ends. Per the germline V gene, CDR1 is SGHNT and CDR2 is YYREEE (reference sequence). This CDR3 contains 14 residues. The CDR3 nucleotides read TGTGCCAGCAGCTTGGGGGCCTCAACCTACGAGCAGTACTTC. Translated, it gives CASSLGASTYEQYF. The complete variable domain, with remaining parts taken from reference TRBV5-4 and TRBJ2-7, reads ETGVTQSPTHLIKTRGQQVTLRCSSQSGHNTVSWYQQALGQGPQFIFQYYREEENGRGNFPPRFSGLQFPNYSSELNVNALELDDSALYLCASSLGASTYEQYFGPGTRLTVT.

This rearrangement joins TRBV4-3 to TRBJ2-5; perhaps TRBD1 as D (7 bases). The CDR3 has 17 amino acids. CDR1 is LGHNA and CDR2 is YSLEER in the germline V gene. V lost 0 bases and J 1 base, leaving 15 bases between the germline ends. As DNA, the CDR3 is TGCGCCAGCAGCCAAGAGTCACACAGGGGACTCCAAGAGACCCAGTACTTC. Its translation is CASSQESHRGLQETQYF.

The genes are TRBV19 and TRBJ1-6; 11 bases line up with TRBD1. The CDR3 length is 14 residues. V dropped 3 bases and J dropped 9; count of bases not matched to a gene: 1. Germline values: CDR1 LNHDA, CDR2 SQIVND (reference sequence). The CDR3 is CASSIGTGGSPLHF. The CDR3 nucleotides read TGTGCCAGTAGTATTGGGACAGGGGGTTCACCCCTCCACTTT.

V usage is TRBV9 and J usage is TRBJ1-5; possibly TRBD1 for D (6 bases). CDR3 length equals 15 residues. Germline V gene sequence: CDR1 SGDLS, CDR2 YYNGEE. V was clipped by 0 bases and J by 6 bases, with 13 bases between them. CDR3 coding DNA: TGTGCCAGCAGCGTAGGAGGGGGGGATAGTCAGCCCCAGCATTTT. Translated: CASSVGGGDSQPQHF.

The rearrangement links TRBV14 to TRBJ2-5; 11 bases fit TRBD1. Per the germline V gene, CDR1 is SGHDN and CDR2 is FVKESK. Trimming took 4 bases from V and 7 from J; bases not matched to a gene: 8. The CDR3 totals 15 residues. The CDR3, as DNA: TGTGCCAGCAGCCTCTCGGGACAGGGGGACCGGACCCAGTACTTC. Its translation is CASSLSGQGDRTQYF. Looking up the rest from reference TRBV14 and TRBJ2-5 gives the full variable domain: EAGVTQFPSHSVIEKGQTVTLRCDPISGHDNLYWYRRVMGKEIKFLLHFVKESKQDESGMPNNRFLAERTGGTYSTLKVQPAELEDSGVYFCASSLSGQGDRTQYFGPGTRLLVL.

The chain is built from TRBV7-3 and TRBJ2-1, with D unclear. Trimming removed 5 bases at V and 2 bases at J, with 19 bases between. This CDR3 has 17 residues. Per the germline V gene, CDR1 is SGHTA and CDR2 is FQGTGA. DNA of the CDR3: TGTGCCAGCAGCCGAGCTGGGCCCCGATCCCCCTACAATGAGCAGTTCTTC. It translates to CASSRAGPRSPYNEQFF.